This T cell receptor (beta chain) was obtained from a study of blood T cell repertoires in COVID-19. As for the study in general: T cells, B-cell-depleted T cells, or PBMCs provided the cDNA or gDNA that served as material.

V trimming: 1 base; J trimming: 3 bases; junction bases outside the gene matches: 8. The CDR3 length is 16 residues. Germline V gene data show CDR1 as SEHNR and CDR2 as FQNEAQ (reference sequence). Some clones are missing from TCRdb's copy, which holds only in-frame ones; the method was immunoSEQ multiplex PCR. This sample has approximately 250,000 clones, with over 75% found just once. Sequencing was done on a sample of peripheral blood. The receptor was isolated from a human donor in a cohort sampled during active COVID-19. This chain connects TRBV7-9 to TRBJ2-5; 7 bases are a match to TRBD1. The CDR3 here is CASSLVAGTVKETQYF. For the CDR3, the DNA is TGTGCCAGCAGCTTAGTCGCCGGGACAGTAAAAGAGACCCAGTACTTC.